This TCR beta chain was obtained from a study of cytomegalovirus exposure and HLA in healthy donors. Findings of the study overall: A later examination showed that TCR association rates differed by HLA locus, with DRB1 most and HLA-C fewest. The HLA-A and HLA-B alleles of most subjects were reportedly predicted accurately from TCR beta sequences. Reported results showed that the classifier diagnosed cytomegalovirus status with high specificity and sensitivity. A later analysis, which compared TCR beta chains of equal frequency, found the HLA-associated ones more clonally expanded.

This clone was observed a handful of times. Its antigen is unidentified. Germline V gene sequence: CDR1 SGHNT, CDR2 YYREEE (reference sequence). V gave up 0 bases and J gave up 6 bases; unmatched junction bases: 3. The CDR3 has 15 amino acids. Researchers ran the PCR with 60 Vbeta and 13 Jbeta primers. The assay was immunoSEQ multiplex PCR, and TCRdb's table has in-frame clones only and misses some. The sample has 65,000 to 90,000 clones; roughly 82% are singletons. The receptor's source is a man between 18 and 35 years old in good health and CMV-seronegative. Input material: PBMCs. V is TRBV5-4 and J is TRBJ1-6, with TRBD1 matching over 7 bases. The CDR3 DNA follows: TGTGCCAGCAGCTTGGGGGACAGACTTAATTCACCCCTCCACTTT. Residues: CASSLGDRLNSPLHF.